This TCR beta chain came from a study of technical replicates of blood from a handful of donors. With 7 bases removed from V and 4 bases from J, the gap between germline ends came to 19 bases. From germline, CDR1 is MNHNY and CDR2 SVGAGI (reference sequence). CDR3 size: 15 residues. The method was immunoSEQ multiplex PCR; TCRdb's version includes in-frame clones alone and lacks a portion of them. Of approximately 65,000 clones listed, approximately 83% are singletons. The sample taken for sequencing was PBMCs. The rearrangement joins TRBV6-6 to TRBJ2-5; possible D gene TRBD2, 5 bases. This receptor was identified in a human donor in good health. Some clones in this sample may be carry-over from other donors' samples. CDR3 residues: CASTTGSLSVETQYF. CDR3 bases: TGTGCCAGCACCACGGGGAGCCTCAGCGTAGAGACCCAGTACTTC.